The 32 T cell receptor beta chains given below trace back to one sample, sequenced in a study of regulatory T cells in long-lasting Graves disease. Arm-PCR of CDR3 regions with iRepertoire HTBI primers generated TCR beta libraries. In TCRdb, the multiplex PCR reads were re-called with MiXCR into one record per CDR3 protein. The data hold some 420,000 distinct CDR3 sequences, with about 20% observed a single time. Time point in this sample: persistent/refractory GD, antithyroid drugs over 5 years with positive TRAb. The TCR library used RNA extracted from PBMCs. Sequenced material: peripheral blood mononuclear cells (PBMCs), taken when the disease was refractory, from a patient treated with antithyroid drugs. The origin of the receptors is a female donor with Graves disease.

This clonotype was counted a few times. This rearrangement joins TRBV6-2 or TRBV6-3 to TRBJ1-4, with unresolved D. Trimming stripped 6 bases from V and 15 bases from J, with 17 bases between. The germline V gene has CDR1 MNHEY and CDR2 SVGEGT. The CDR3 length is 12 residues. The CDR3 region is CASSSTEESMFF. As DNA, the CDR3 is TGTGCCAGCAGCTCTACCGAGGAGTCGATGTTTTTT.

To note about this clonotype: A read error is likely here: a far larger clone is one base away. The gene calls are TRBV11-2 and TRBJ2-7, with 8 bases matching TRBD2. The germline V gene has CDR1 SGHAT and CDR2 FQNNGV. The CDR3 sequence is 12 residues long. The CDR3 reads CATSLAGNEQYF. DNA for the CDR3: TGTGCCACCAGCTTAGCGGGGAACGAGCAGTACTTC.

This chain links TRBV2 with TRBJ2-1; TRBD2 matches 7 bases. Germline loops: CDR1 SNHLY, CDR2 FYNNEI. V shed 6 bases and J 4 bases; nucleotides not matched to a gene: 24. The CDR3 contains 20 residues. The DNA for the CDR3 is TGTGCCAGCAGGGGGCGAGACTCGATACCACTCGGGGGGTTATACAATGAGCAGTTCTTC. Translated, it gives CASRGRDSIPLGGLYNEQFF.

This clonotype was seen repeatedly, ten times or more. The chain has TRBV2 and TRBJ2-7; 8 positions match TRBD1. J gave up 3 bases and V 6 bases, and 7 bases lay outside the gene matches. The CDR3 contains 14 residues. Germline lookup yields CDR1 SNHLY and CDR2 FYNNEI. The CDR3 coding sequence is TGTGCCAGCAGGGACAGGGTGGGGGTCTACGAGCAGTACTTC. It is translated as CASRDRVGVYEQYF.

This clonotype was counted only a few times. At one end the junction does not follow the germline gene, possibly because of a read error. The chain recombines TRBV10-3 with TRBJ1-5; 7 bases match TRBD1. CDR3 length: 14 residues. Germline values: CDR1 ENHRY, CDR2 SYGVKD. The CDR3 DNA sequence: TGTGCCACCAGTGACCCGGGACAGAATCAGCCCCAGCATTTT. This translates into CATSDPGQNQPQHF.

The gene calls are TRBV7-2 and TRBJ2-3, with 8 bases aligning to TRBD2. Trimming at V came to 3 bases and at J to 0 bases, leaving 8 bases not matched to a gene. In germline, CDR1 is SGHTA, CDR2 FQGNSA. This CDR3 comprises 17 residues. The CDR3 spells CASSLGSSGPSTDTQYF. The CDR3 DNA reads as TGTGCCAGCAGCTTGGGCTCTAGCGGGCCTAGCACAGATACGCAGTATTTT.

A few counts support this clonotype. V gene TRBV28 combines with J gene TRBJ1-5; no clear D gene. The CDR3 totals 13 residues. Germline loops: CDR1 MDHEN, CDR2 SYDVKM. Trimming took off 6 bases at V and 8 bases at J, with 14 bases between the two ends. In nucleotides, the CDR3 is TGTGCCAGCAGCTTAGGCGTACTTGAGCCCCAGCATTTT. It encodes CASSLGVLEPQHF.

This clonotype was seen ten or more times. The chain recombines TRBV28 with TRBJ2-2, with D hard to call. The V gene lost 5 bases and the J gene lost 2 bases, with 9 bases spanning the gap. Germline CDR1 is MDHEN and CDR2 is SYDVKM. The CDR3 covers 14 residues. The CDR3 DNA reads as TGTGCCAGCAGTATCACTCTAAACACCGGGGAGCTGTTTTTT. This sequence encodes CASSITLNTGELFF.

Of note for this clonotype: Compared with germline, one end of the junction differs, possibly owing to a read error. The chain joins TRBV28 to TRBJ2-7, with TRBD2 matching 7 bases. This CDR3 is built from 15 residues. CDR1 is MDHEN, CDR2 SYDVKM, per germline. The CDR3 region is CTSSSSGLGPYEQYF. CDR3 in DNA: TGTACCAGCAGCAGTAGCGGGCTCGGCCCCTACGAGCAGTACTTC.

This clonotype was observed a handful of times. As DNA, the CDR3 is TGCAGTGCTCACGACACGTATAGCAATCAGCCCCAGCATTTT. Its protein product is CSAHDTYSNQPQHF. This sequence joins TRBV20-1 and TRBJ1-5; no definite D call. Germline-derived CDR1 and CDR2 are DFQATT and SNEGSKA (reference sequence). V shed 5 bases and J shed 0 bases, with 11 bases lying between them. The CDR3 covers 14 residues.

This clonotype was seen ten or more times. The J gene is TRBJ1-2, the V gene TRBV11-2; a possible D gene is TRBD1 (5 bases). The V and J ends lost 5 bases and 4 bases respectively, with 11 bases between them. The CDR3 sequence is 13 residues long. Germline V gene data show CDR1 as SGHAT and CDR2 as FQNNGV. CDR3: CASSLGPRYGYTF. CDR3 DNA: TGTGCCAGCAGCCTGGGACCGCGCTATGGCTACACCTTC. Full variable domain (rest looked up from reference TRBV11-2 and TRBJ1-2): EAGVAQSPRYKIIEKRQSVAFWCNPISGHATLYWYQQILGQGPKLLIQFQNNGVVDDSQLPKDRFSAERLKGVDSTLKIQPAKLEDSAVYLCASSLGPRYGYTFGSGTRLTVV.

This clonotype was seen a few times. The gene calls are TRBV5-1 and TRBJ2-5; the match to TRBD2 covers 7 bases. The germline V gene encodes CDR1 SGHRS and CDR2 YFSETQ. After removal of 2 bases from V and 1 base from J, the junction contained 5 bases not matched to a gene. The CDR3 sequence is 15 residues long. The CDR3 is CASSLGGSIQETQYF. CDR3 bases: TGCGCCAGCAGCTTAGGCGGGAGTATCCAAGAGACCCAGTACTTC.

The sample holds many counts of this clonotype. The chain is built from TRBV9 and TRBJ1-2, with no clear D. Germline V CDR1 and CDR2: SGDLS, YYNGEE. Trimming took off 2 bases at V and 6 bases at J, with 17 bases between the two ends. The CDR3 runs to 15 residues. The CDR3 spells CASSVLPGSVDGYTF. In DNA, the CDR3 is TGTGCCAGCAGCGTCCTCCCTGGAAGCGTGGATGGCTACACCTTC.

V and J are TRBV14 and TRBJ2-7, with TRBD2 as a possible D gene (6 bases). Trimming removed 7 bases from V and 3 bases from J, with 13 bases in between. This CDR3 region has 13 residues. Germline CDR1 reads SGHDN; CDR2 reads FVKESK. CDR3 sequence reads: CASKTSGDYEQYF. CDR3 sequence (DNA): TGTGCCAGCAAGACGTCGGGGGACTACGAGCAGTACTTC.

The chain couples TRBV5-1 to TRBJ2-7; D may be TRBD1 (7 bases). The ends were cut back, 3 bases at V and 5 bases at J, with 18 bases in the middle. The germline V gene has CDR1 SGHRS and CDR2 YFSETQ. This CDR3 comprises 15 residues. CDR3 region: CASSSLRGRQDEQYF. The CDR3 DNA reads TGCGCCAGCAGCTCCCTCAGGGGGAGGCAGGACGAGCAGTACTTC.

The chain uses TRBV4-3 and TRBJ2-5, with D perhaps given as TRBD1 or TRBD2 (6 bases each). Trimming took 0 bases from V and 10 from J, leaving 18 bases between them. Germline loops: CDR1 LGHNA, CDR2 YSLEER. The CDR3 consists of 15 residues. The CDR3 DNA reads TGCGCCAGCAGCCAAGACCCTGGGGGGCAGACATACCAGTACTTC. Encoded protein: CASSQDPGGQTYQYF.

The chain couples TRBV24-1 to TRBJ1-1; D is uncertain. Per the germline V gene, CDR1 is KGHDR and CDR2 is SFDVKD. Trimming cost V 9 bases and J 0 bases, with 10 bases left between them. The CDR3 is 13 residues long. CDR3 in DNA: TGTGCCACCGCAAAGGCCATGAACACTGAAGCTTTCTTT. It is translated as CATAKAMNTEAFF.

V is TRBV7-2 and J is TRBJ1-2, with 8 bases aligning to TRBD1. The germline CDR1 and CDR2 sequences are SGHTA and FQGNSA. This CDR3 contains 14 residues. The V and J ends lost 5 bases and 8 bases, in that order; junction bases with no gene match: 10. CDR3 nucleotide sequence: TGTGCCAGCAGCCCAGGGGGCGGAACGCGGGGCTACACCTTC. It yields the protein CASSPGGGTRGYTF.

This clonotype was seen many times. V gene TRBV6-5 combines with J gene TRBJ2-7; D is possibly TRBD2 (7 bases). V lost 1 base and J lost 6, with 22 bases in between. The CDR3 consists of 17 residues. Germline values: CDR1 MNHEY, CDR2 SVGAGI. The CDR3 region is CASSYFVRGGRFGEQYF. In DNA, the CDR3 is TGTGCCAGCAGTTACTTCGTAAGGGGGGGTCGCTTTGGCGAGCAGTACTTC.

In DNA form, the CDR3 reads TGTGCCTGGACTAAGCTCGGACAGGGAGGGAGCACTGAAGCTTTCTTT. This translates into CAWTKLGQGGSTEAFF. The V and J genes are TRBV30 and TRBJ1-1; 8 nucleotides line up with TRBD1. V was pared by 4 bases and J by 4 bases, with 14 bases of the junction left unmatched. CDR1 and CDR2 from the germline V gene are GTSNPN and SVGIG (reference sequence). The CDR3 runs 16 residues.

This clonotype was detected only a few times. The V gene is TRBV29-1, the J gene TRBJ2-3; D may be TRBD1 (6 bases). The germline CDR1 and CDR2 sequences are SQVTM and ANQGSEA. Trimming shortened V by 4 bases and J by 4 bases, and 15 bases separated the two germline ends. This CDR3 is 14 amino acids long. CDR3 in amino acids: CSVGEQGMADTQYF. The CDR3 DNA sequence: TGCAGCGTTGGGGAGCAGGGGATGGCAGATACGCAGTATTTT.

This clonotype occurred many times. This chain joins TRBV6-5 and TRBJ1-1; 7 bases are shared with TRBD1. V dropped 0 bases and J dropped 0; count of bases not matched to a gene: 4. CDR1 and CDR2 (germline): MNHEY, SVGAGI. The CDR3 is 16 residues long. This CDR3 is CASSYSTGTVNTEAFF. The DNA of the CDR3 is TGTGCCAGCAGTTACTCGACAGGGACAGTGAACACTGAAGCTTTCTTT.

The sample holds a few counts of this clonotype. This chain uses TRBV6-2 or TRBV6-3 with TRBJ2-7, with TRBD2 as a possible D gene (6 bases). The length of the CDR3 is 17 residues. V lost 2 bases and J lost 0, with 17 bases in between. Germline lookup yields CDR1 MNHEY and CDR2 SVGEGT. The CDR3 sequence: CASSYHLGGATSYEQYF. CDR3 sequence (DNA): TGTGCCAGCAGTTACCACCTAGGCGGGGCCACCTCCTACGAGCAGTACTTC.

The gene calls are TRBV4-3 and TRBJ1-1; no definite D call. CDR3 length: 16 residues. The germline CDR1 and CDR2 sequences are LGHNA and YSLEER. V gave up 4 bases and J gave up 0 bases, with 15 bases separating them. The CDR3 DNA reads TGCGCCAGCAGCCTGGTTACAGTCAGTATGAACACTGAAGCTTTCTTT. Its translation: CASSLVTVSMNTEAFF.

About this clonotype: Given a much more abundant clone one base away, this may be a read error. The rearrangement uses TRBV20-1 and TRBJ1-1; D possibly corresponds to TRBD1 (5 bases). Germline lookup yields CDR1 DFQATT and CDR2 SNEGSKA (reference sequence). The CDR3 is 11 amino acids. V shed 6 bases and J shed 10 bases, with 15 bases lying between them. The CDR3 coding sequence is TGCAGTGCCGCTCGGGGGGAGGTAGCTTTCTTT. Its translation is CSAARGEVAFF.

The sample holds a few counts of this clonotype. This chain uses TRBV7-9 with TRBJ2-7; 11 positions agree with TRBD1. The germline V gene encodes CDR1 SEHNR and CDR2 FQNEAQ (reference sequence). J gave up 3 bases and V 5 bases, and 9 bases lay outside the gene matches. This CDR3 region has 16 residues. CDR3: CASSPSPGQGVYEQYF. The CDR3 nucleotides are TGTGCCAGCAGCCCGAGCCCGGGACAGGGGGTCTACGAGCAGTACTTC.

Many counts were recorded for this clonotype. Written as DNA, the CDR3 is TGTGCCAGCAGTTTAACAAATGGCCACTACGAGCAGTACTTC. Protein: CASSLTNGHYEQYF. The chain carries TRBV28 and TRBJ2-7; D is unresolved. The germline V gene has CDR1 MDHEN and CDR2 SYDVKM. With 2 bases removed from V and 3 bases from J, the gap between germline ends came to 11 bases. The CDR3 length is 14 residues.

In this sample, this clonotype turned up once. This sequence joins TRBV18 and TRBJ2-1; 7 nucleotides agree with TRBD1. Per the germline V gene, CDR1 is KGHSH and CDR2 is LQKENI. V trimming: 3 bases; J trimming: 8 bases; junction bases outside the gene matches: 7. This CDR3 comprises 14 residues. CDR3 sequence: CASSPYAQGDEQFF. CDR3 in DNA: TGTGCCAGCTCACCCTATGCCCAGGGGGATGAGCAGTTCTTC.

About this clonotype: This may stem from a read error, because a much larger clone lies one nucleotide away. Likely a read error: the CDR3 ends without its conserved phenylalanine or tryptophan. This chain links TRBV6-2 or TRBV6-3 with TRBJ2-5; D not certain. The CDR3 extends over 14 amino acids. CDR1 and CDR2 (germline): MNHEY, SVGEGT. The V end was cut by 0 bases, the J end by 5 bases, with 10 bases between. CDR3 amino acids: CASSYSENEETQYS. CDR3 nucleotide sequence: TGTGCCAGCAGTTACTCGGAGAATGAGGAGACCCAGTACTCC.

This clonotype was observed a few times. The CDR3 region has the DNA TGTGCCAGCTCCCGAGAAGAGGGGGAGACCCAGTACTTC. This codes for CASSREEGETQYF. The chain couples TRBV18 to TRBJ2-5; D may match TRBD1 or TRBD2 (5 bases each). The CDR3 covers 13 residues. V was clipped by 6 bases and J by 5 bases, with 13 bases between them. Germline values: CDR1 KGHSH, CDR2 LQKENI.

This clonotype was seen many times. J is TRBJ1-4 and V is TRBV6-1; D unclear. CDR1 and CDR2 from the germline V gene are MNHNS and SASEGT. The CDR3 has 13 amino acids. V was shortened by 3 bases and J by 7 bases, with 9 bases between the two germline ends. In DNA, the CDR3 is TGTGCCAGCAGTGAGTACCGTGCTGAAAAACTGTTTTTT. It encodes CASSEYRAEKLFF.

The V and J genes are TRBV5-1 and TRBJ1-1; D might be TRBD1 (6 bases). Per the germline V gene, CDR1 is SGHRS and CDR2 is YFSETQ. The CDR3 is 15 amino acids. The V and J ends lost 4 bases and 3 bases respectively, with 16 bases between them. The DNA of the CDR3 is TGCGCCAGCAGCAGACAGGAAAGCGCGTACACTGAAGCTTTCTTT. It translates to CASSRQESAYTEAFF.